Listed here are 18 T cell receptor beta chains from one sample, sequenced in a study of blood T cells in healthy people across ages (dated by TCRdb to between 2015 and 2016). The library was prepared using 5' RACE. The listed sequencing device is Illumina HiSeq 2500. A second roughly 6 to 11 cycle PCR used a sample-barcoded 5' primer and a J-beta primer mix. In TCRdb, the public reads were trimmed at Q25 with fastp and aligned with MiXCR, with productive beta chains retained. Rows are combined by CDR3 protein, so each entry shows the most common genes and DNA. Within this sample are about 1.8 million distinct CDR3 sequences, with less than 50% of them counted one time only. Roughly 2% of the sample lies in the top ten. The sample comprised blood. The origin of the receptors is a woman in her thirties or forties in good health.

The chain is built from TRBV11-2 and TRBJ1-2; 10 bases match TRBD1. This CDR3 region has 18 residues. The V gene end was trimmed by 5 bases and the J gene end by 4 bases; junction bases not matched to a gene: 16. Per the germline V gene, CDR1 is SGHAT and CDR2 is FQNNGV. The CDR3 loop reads CASSPFLRKGQGTYGYTF. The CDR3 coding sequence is TGTGCCAGCAGCCCCTTCTTGCGCAAGGGACAGGGGACCTATGGCTACACCTTC.

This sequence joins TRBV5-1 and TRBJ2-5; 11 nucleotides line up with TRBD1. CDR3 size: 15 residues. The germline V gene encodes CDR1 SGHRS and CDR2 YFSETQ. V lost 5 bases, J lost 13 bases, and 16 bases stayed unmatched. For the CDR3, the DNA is TGCGCCAGCAGAGCTGAACCGGGACAGGGGGGGATCGGGTACTTC. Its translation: CASRAEPGQGGIGYF.

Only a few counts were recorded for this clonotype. In DNA form, the CDR3 reads TGTGCCAGCAGCAAACGGGAACTAGCGGGGGCGATACAAGAGACCCAGTACTTC. It is translated as CASSKRELAGAIQETQYF. The chain carries TRBV21-1 and TRBJ2-5; the table assigns TRBD2, which was not confirmed against the DNA. TRBV21-1 is described as a pseudogene. The CDR3 totals 18 residues.

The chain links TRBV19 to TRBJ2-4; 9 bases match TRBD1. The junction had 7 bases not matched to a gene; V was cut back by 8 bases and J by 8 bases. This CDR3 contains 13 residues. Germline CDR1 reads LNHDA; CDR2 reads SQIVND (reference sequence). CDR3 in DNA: TGTGCCAGTCGGACAGGGGCCGGAGACATTCAGTACTTC. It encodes CASRTGAGDIQYF.

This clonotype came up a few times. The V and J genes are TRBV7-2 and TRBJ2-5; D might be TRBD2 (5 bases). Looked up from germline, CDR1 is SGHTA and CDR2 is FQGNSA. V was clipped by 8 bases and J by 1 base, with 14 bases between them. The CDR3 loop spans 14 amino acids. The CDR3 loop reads CASGERSFQETQYF. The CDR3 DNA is TGTGCCAGCGGGGAGCGGTCCTTCCAAGAGACCCAGTACTTC. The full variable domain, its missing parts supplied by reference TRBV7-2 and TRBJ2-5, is GAGVSQSPSNKVTEKGKDVELRCDPISGHTALYWYRQSLGQGLEFLIYFQGNSAPDKSGLPSDRFSAERTGGSVSTLTIQRTQQEDSAVYLCASGERSFQETQYFGPGTRLLVL.

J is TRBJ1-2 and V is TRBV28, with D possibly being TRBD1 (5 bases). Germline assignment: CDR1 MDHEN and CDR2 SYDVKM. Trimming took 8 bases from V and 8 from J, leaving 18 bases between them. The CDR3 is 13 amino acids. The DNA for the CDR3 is TGTGCCAGCCGACGACTTTCAGGGAAAGGCTACACCTTC. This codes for CASRRLSGKGYTF.

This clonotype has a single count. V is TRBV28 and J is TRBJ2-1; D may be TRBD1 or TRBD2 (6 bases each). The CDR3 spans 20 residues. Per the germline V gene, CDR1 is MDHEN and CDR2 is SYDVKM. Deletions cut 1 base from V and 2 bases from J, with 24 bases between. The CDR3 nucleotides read TGTGCCAGCAGTTTATTGGCAGGGGAGGTTTCTTCAGGCGCCTACAATGAGCAGTTCTTC. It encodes CASSLLAGEVSSGAYNEQFF. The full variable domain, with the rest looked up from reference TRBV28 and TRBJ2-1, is DVKVTQSSRYLVKRTGEKVFLECVQDMDHENMFWYRQDPGLGLRLIYFSYDVKMKEKGDIPEGYSVSREKKERFSLILESASTNQTSMYLCASSLLAGEVSSGAYNEQFFGPGTRLTVL.

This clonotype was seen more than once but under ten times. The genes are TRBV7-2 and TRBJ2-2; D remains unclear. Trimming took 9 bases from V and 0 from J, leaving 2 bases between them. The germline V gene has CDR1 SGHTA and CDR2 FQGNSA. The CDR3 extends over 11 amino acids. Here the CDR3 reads CASSNTGELFF. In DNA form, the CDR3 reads TGTGCCAGTTCGAACACCGGGGAGCTGTTTTTT.

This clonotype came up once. The CDR3 coding sequence is TGTGCCAGCAGTGAAGGGGGCCAGGGAAGCTATGGCTACACCTTC. Translation: CASSEGGQGSYGYTF. The chain is built from TRBV25-1 and TRBJ1-2, with D perhaps TRBD1 (6 bases). V was clipped by 2 bases and J by 4 bases, with 14 bases between them. Looked up from germline, CDR1 is MGHDK and CDR2 is SYGVNS. CDR3 length equals 15 residues.

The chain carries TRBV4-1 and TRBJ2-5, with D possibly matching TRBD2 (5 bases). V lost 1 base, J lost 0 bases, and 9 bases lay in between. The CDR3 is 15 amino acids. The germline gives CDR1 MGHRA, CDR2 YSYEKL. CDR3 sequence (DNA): TGCGCCAGCAGCCAAGCCGGGGAGTACCAAGAGACCCAGTACTTC. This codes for CASSQAGEYQETQYF.

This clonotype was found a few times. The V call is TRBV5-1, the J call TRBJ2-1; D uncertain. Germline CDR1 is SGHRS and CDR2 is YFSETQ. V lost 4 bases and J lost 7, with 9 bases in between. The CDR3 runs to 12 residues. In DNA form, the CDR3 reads TGCGCCAGCAGCCGGGTCCTAAATGAGCAGTTCTTC. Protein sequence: CASSRVLNEQFF.

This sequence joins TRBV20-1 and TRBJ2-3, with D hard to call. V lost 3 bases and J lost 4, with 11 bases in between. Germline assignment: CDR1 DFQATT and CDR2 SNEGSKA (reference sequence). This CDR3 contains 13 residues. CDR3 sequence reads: CSASPRGSDTQYF. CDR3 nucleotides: TGCAGTGCTAGCCCGCGAGGATCAGATACGCAGTATTTT.

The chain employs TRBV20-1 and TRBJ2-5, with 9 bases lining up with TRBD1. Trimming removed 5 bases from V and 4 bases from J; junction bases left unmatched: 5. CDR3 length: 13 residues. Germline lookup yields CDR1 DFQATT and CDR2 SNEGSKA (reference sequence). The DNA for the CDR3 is TGCAGTGCTGTGGGACAGGGTGGAGAGACCCAGTACTTC. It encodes CSAVGQGGETQYF.

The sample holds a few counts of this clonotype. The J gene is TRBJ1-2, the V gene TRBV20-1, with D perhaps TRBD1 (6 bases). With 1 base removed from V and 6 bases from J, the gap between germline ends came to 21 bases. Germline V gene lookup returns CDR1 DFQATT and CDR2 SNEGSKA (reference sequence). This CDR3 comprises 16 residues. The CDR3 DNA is TGCAGTGCTAGAGCCTTCACGAACATCTACAGGGATGGCTACACCTTC. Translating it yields CSARAFTNIYRDGYTF.

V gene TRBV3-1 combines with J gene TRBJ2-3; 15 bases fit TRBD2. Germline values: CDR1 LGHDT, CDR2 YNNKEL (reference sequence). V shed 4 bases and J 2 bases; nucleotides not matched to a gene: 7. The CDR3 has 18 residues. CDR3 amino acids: CASSPGLAGGFVTDTQYF. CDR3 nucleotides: TGTGCCAGCAGCCCGGGACTAGCGGGGGGCTTCGTCACAGATACGCAGTATTTT.

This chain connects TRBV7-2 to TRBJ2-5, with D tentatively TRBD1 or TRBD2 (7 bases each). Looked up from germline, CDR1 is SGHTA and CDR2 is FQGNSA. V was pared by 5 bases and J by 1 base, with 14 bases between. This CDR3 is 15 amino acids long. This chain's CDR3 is CASSDQGGGQETQYF. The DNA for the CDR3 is TGTGCCAGCAGCGACCAGGGGGGGGGCCAAGAGACCCAGTACTTC. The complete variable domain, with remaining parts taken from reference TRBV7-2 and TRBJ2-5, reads GAGVSQSPSNKVTEKGKDVELRCDPISGHTALYWYRQSLGQGLEFLIYFQGNSAPDKSGLPSDRFSAERTGGSVSTLTIQRTQQEDSAVYLCASSDQGGGQETQYFGPGTRLLVL.

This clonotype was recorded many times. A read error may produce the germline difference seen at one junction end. The CDR3 DNA is TGTGCCAGCAGCCAAGGCAATGAGCAGTTCTTC. This codes for CASSQGNEQFF. The gene calls are TRBV4-1 and TRBJ2-1; D is ambiguous. The CDR3 extends over 11 amino acids. Per germline, CDR1 MGHRA and CDR2 YSYEKL.

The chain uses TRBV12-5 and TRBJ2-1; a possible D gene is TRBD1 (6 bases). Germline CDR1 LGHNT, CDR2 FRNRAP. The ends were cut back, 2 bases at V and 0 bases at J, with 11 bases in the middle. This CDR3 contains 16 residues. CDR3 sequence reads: CASGLRGQSSYNEQFF. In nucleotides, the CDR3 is TGTGCTAGTGGTTTGAGGGGACAAAGCTCCTACAATGAGCAGTTCTTC.